This T cell receptor beta chain was captured in a study of cytomegalovirus exposure and HLA in healthy donors. The overall study: There were 117 million unique TCR beta sequences, drawn from about 200 million T cells, in an earlier analysis. Study-level findings and limits: Reportedly, diagnosis of cytomegalovirus status by the classifier showed high specificity and sensitivity. The authors later found TCR association rates varying by HLA locus, with DRB1 most and HLA-C fewest. Three chains linked to CMV were shown in vitro to be specific for CMV antigens.

The germline V and J ends were trimmed by 2 bases and 5 bases, with 24 bases remaining between them. The CDR3 spans 18 residues. The germline CDR1 and CDR2 sequences are SEHNR and FQNEAQ (reference sequence). This clone has a single count. No antigen is known for it. PCR used 60 Vbeta primers and 13 Jbeta primers. The protocol was immunoSEQ multiplex PCR, while the TCRdb copy is restricted to in-frame clones and leaves out a portion. The data contain about 130,000 clones, roughly four fifths of them singletons. The receptor's source is a boy aged 2 to 10 in good health and CMV-seronegative. V is TRBV7-9 and J is TRBJ2-5; TRBD1 is a possible D gene (6 bases). Sequenced material: PBMCs. In DNA, the CDR3 is TGTGCCAGCAGCTTATCGCAACAGGGTGTGCACAGATCGGAGACCCAGTACTTC. The encoded protein is CASSLSQQGVHRSETQYF.